These 3 T cell receptor beta chains came from one sample sequenced in a study of blood T cell repertoires in COVID-19. Produced via immunoSEQ multiplex PCR; TCRdb's table is partial and in-frame only. The sample has under 300,000 clones, over 75% seen once; the top ten hold roughly a sixth. The specimen sequenced was PBMCs or T cells enriched from blood (not recorded which). The origin of the receptors is a man between 18 and 35 years old who had recovered from COVID-19.

This clone has just one count. V gene TRBV7-9 combines with J gene TRBJ1-1; D uncertain. CDR1 SEHNR and CDR2 FQNEAQ come from the germline V gene (reference sequence). The CDR3 runs 15 residues. The V and J ends lost 7 bases and 0 bases respectively, with 15 bases between them. CDR3 loop: CASMLGGVLNTEAFF. The CDR3 coding sequence is TGTGCCAGCATGTTGGGCGGGGTGTTGAACACTGAAGCTTTCTTT.

This chain links TRBV6-5 with TRBJ1-1; tentative D call: TRBD1 (5 bases). V was clipped by 6 bases and J by 4 bases, with 18 bases between them. CDR3 size: 15 residues. Germline CDR1 and CDR2: MNHEY and SVGAGI. CDR3 DNA: TGTGCCAGCAGACCTGGGACGGCCGGGGGCACTGAAGCTTTCTTT. Encoded protein: CASRPGTAGGTEAFF.

J is TRBJ2-1 and V is TRBV27; TRBD1 matches at 7 bases. After removal of 6 bases from V and 7 bases from J, the junction contained 9 bases not matched to a gene. CDR1 is MNHEY and CDR2 is SMNVEV in the germline V gene (reference sequence). The CDR3 has 14 amino acids. The CDR3 nucleotides read TGTGCCAGCAGCCTCCCGGGACAGAGTAATGAGCAGTTCTTC. This gives the protein CASSLPGQSNEQFF.